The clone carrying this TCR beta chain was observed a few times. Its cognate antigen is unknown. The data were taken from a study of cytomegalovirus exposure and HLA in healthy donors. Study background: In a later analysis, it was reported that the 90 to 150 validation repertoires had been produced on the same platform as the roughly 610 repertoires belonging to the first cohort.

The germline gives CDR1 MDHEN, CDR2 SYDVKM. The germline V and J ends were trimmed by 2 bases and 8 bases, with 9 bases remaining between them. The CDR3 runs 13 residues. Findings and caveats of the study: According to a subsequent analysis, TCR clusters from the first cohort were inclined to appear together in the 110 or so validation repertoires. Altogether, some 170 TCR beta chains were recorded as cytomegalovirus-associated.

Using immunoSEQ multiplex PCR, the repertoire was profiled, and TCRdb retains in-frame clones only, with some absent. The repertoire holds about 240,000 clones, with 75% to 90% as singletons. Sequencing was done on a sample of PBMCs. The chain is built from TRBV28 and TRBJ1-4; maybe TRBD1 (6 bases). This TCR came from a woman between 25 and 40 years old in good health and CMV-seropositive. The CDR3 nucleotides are TGTGCCAGCAGTTTAAACAGGGTGGAAAAACTGTTTTTT. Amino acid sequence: CASSLNRVEKLFF.